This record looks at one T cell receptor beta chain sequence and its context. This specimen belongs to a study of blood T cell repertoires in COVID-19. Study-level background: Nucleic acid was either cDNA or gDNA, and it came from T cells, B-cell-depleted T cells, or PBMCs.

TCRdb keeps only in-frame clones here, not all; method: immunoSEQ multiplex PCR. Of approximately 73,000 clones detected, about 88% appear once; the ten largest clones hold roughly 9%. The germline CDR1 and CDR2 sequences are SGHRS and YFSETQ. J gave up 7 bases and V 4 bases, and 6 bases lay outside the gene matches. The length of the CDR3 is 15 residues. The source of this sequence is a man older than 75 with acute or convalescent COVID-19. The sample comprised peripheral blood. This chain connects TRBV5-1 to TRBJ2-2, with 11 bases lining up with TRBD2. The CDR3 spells CASSELAGEGGELFF. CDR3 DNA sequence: TGCGCCAGCAGCGAACTAGCGGGAGAGGGCGGGGAGCTGTTTTTT. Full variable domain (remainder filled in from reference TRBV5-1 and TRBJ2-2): KAGVTQTPRYLIKTRGQQVTLSCSPISGHRSVSWYQQTPGQGLQFLFEYFSETQRNKGNFPGRFSGRQFSNSRSEMNVSTLELGDSALYLCASSELAGEGGELFFGEGSRLTVL.